This TCR beta chain is drawn from a study of blood T cell repertoires in COVID-19. Overall study: The analysed material was cDNA or gDNA that came from T cells, B-cell-depleted T cells, or PBMCs.

The V gene's germline CDR1 is KGHSH and CDR2 LQKENI. The trim removed 4 bases at V and 9 bases at J, leaving 10 bases unmatched. The CDR3 spans 15 residues. The Seattle patients joined while their infection was active and were tracked longitudinally afterward. Authors' analysis steps: Cell counts per sample came from amplifying reference gene primers. Repertoires were generated with immunoSEQ multiplex PCR, while TCRdb's copy carries only in-frame clones and drops some. V and J calls and clone size are those listed in that table; D and trimming were worked out from the DNA. The sample consists of 200,000 to 250,000 clones, around 90% of them appearing once.

The clonotype comes from a man aged 55 to 70 with COVID-19, enrolled during active disease. V gene TRBV18 combines with J gene TRBJ2-1, with 9 bases lining up with TRBD1. Source material: peripheral blood. CDR3 coding DNA: TGTGCCAGCTCACTCCGGGACAGGGTTATCAGTGAGCAGTTCTTC. It specifies CASSLRDRVISEQFF.